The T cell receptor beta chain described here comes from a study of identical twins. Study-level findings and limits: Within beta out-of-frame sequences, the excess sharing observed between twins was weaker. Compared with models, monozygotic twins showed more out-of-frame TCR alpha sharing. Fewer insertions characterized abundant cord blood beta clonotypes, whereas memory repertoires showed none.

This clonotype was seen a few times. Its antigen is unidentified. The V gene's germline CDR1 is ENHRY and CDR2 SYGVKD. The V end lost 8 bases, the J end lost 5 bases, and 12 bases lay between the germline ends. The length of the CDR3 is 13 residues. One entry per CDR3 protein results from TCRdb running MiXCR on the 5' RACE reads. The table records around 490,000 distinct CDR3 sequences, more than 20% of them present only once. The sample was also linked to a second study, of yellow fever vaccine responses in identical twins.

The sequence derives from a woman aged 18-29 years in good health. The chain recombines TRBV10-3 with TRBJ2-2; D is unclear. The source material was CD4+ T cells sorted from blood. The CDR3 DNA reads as TGTGCCATCTCCAGGACCGAGACCGGGGAGCTGTTTTTT. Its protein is CAISRTETGELFF.